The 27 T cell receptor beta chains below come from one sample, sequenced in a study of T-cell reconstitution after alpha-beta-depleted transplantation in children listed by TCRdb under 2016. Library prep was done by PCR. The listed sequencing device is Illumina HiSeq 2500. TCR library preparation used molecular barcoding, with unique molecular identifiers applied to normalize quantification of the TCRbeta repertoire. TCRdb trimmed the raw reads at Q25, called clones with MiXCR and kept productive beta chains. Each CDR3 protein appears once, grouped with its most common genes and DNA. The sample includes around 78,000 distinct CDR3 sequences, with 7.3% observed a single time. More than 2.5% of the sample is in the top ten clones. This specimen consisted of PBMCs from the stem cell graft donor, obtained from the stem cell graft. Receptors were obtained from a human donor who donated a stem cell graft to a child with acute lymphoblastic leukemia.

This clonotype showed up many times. The CDR3 nucleotides are TGTGCCAGCAGCTTAGATGCGGTGGGAGAGGGTAATGAGCAGTTCTTC. Its protein is CASSLDAVGEGNEQFF. This chain connects TRBV7-9 to TRBJ2-1, with D maybe TRBD2 (5 bases). CDR3 length equals 16 residues. The V end lost 1 base, the J end lost 7 bases, and 17 bases lay between the germline ends. Germline CDR1 and CDR2: SEHNR and FQNEAQ (reference sequence).

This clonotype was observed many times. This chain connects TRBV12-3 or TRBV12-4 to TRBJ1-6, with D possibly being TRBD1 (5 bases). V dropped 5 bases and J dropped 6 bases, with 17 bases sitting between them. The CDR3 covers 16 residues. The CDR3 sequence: CASSGGWPSFNSPLHF. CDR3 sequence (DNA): TGTGCCAGCAGTGGGGGATGGCCGTCGTTTAATTCACCCCTCCACTTT.

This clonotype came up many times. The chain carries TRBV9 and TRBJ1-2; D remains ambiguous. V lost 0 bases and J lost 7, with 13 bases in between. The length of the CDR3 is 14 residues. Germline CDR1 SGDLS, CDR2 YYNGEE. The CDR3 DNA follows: TGTGCCAGCAGCGTAGTCCAAAGGATGGGTGGCTACACCTTC. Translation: CASSVVQRMGGYTF. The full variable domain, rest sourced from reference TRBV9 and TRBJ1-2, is DSGVTQTPKHLITATGQRVTLRCSPRSGDLSVYWYQQSLDQGLQFLIQYYNGEERAKGNILERFSAQQFPDLHSELNLSSLELGDSALYFCASSVVQRMGGYTFGSGTRLTVV.

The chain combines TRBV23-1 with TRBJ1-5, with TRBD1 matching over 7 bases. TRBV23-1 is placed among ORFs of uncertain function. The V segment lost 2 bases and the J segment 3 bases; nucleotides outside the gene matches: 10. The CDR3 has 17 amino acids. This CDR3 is CASSQSETGTPNQPQHF. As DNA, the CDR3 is TGCGCCAGCAGTCAAAGCGAGACAGGGACCCCCAATCAGCCCCAGCATTTT.

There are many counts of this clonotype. The CDR3 region is CASSRQAFNQPQHF. Here the CDR3 DNA reads TGTGCCAGCAGTCGACAGGCTTTTAATCAGCCCCAGCATTTT. The rearrangement links TRBV27 to TRBJ1-5; maybe TRBD1 (6 bases). Trimming took 5 bases from V and 4 from J, leaving 12 bases between them. The CDR3 sequence is 14 residues long. Germline lookup yields CDR1 MNHEY and CDR2 SMNVEV (reference sequence).

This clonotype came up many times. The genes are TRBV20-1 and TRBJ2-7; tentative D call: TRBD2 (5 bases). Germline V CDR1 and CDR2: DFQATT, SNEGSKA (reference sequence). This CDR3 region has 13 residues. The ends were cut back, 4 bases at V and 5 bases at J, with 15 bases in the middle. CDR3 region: CSAIRGIDNEQYF. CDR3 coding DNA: TGCAGTGCTATAAGAGGGATTGATAACGAGCAGTACTTC.

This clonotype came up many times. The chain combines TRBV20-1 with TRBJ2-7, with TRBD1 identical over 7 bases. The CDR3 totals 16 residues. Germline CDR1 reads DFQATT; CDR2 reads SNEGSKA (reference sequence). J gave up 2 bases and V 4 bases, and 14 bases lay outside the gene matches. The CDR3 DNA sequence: TGCAGTGCTACTGGAAACAGGGGTGCCCCTACCTACGAGCAGTACTTC. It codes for CSATGNRGAPTYEQYF.

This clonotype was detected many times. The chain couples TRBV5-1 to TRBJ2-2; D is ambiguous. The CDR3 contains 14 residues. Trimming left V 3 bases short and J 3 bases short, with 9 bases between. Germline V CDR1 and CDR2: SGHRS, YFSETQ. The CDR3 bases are TGCGCCAGCAGCTCTCAATCTTACACCGGGGAGCTGTTTTTT. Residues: CASSSQSYTGELFF.

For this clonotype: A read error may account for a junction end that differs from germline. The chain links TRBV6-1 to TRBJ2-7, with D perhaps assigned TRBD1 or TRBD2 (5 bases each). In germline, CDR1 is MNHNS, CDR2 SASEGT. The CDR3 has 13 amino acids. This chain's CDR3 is CASSRQQRGEPYF. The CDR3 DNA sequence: TGTGCCAGCAGTCGACAGCAGAGGGGCGAGCCGTACTTC.

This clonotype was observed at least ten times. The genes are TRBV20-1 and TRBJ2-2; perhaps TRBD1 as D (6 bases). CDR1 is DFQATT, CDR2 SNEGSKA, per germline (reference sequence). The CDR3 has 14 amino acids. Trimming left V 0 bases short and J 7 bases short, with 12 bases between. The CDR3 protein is CSARDNGQIGELFF. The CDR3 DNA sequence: TGCAGTGCTAGAGACAACGGACAGATCGGGGAGCTGTTTTTT.

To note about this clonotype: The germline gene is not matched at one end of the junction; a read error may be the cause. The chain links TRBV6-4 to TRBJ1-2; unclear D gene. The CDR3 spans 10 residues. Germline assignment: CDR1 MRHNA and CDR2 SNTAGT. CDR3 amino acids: CASYQARNLF. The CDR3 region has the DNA TGTGCCAGCTACCAAGCCAGAAATCTCTTC.

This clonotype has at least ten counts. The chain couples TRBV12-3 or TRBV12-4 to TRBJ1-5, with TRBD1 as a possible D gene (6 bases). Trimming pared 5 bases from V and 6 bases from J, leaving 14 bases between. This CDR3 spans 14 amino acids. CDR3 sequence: CASSPRDIGQPQHF. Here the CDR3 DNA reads TGTGCCAGCAGTCCTCGGGACATAGGTCAGCCCCAGCATTTT.

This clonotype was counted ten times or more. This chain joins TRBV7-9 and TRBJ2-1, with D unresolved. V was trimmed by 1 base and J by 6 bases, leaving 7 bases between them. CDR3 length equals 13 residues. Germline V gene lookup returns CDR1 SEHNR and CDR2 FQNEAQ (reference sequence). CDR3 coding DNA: TGTGCCAGCAGCTTAGATAGCATCAATGAGCAGTTCTTC. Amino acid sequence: CASSLDSINEQFF.

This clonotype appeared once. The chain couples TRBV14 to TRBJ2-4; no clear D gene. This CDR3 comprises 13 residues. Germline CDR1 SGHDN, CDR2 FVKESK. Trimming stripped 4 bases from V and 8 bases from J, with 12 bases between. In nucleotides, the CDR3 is TGTGCCAGCAGCCCATTCGTTAACGACATTCAGTACTTC. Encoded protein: CASSPFVNDIQYF.

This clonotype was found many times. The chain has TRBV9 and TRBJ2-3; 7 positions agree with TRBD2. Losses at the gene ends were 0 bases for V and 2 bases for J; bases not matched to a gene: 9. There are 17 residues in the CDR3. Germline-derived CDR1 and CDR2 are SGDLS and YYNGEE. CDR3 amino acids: CASSVGPGAGFTDTQYF. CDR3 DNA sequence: TGTGCCAGCAGCGTAGGACCCGGAGCGGGGTTCACAGATACGCAGTATTTT.

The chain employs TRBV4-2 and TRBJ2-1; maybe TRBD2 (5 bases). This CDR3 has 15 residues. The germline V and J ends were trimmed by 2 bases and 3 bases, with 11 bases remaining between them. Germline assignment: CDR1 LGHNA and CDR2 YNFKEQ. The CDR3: CASSQSSGDYNEQFF. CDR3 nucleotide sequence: TGTGCCAGCAGCCAAAGTTCCGGGGACTACAATGAGCAGTTCTTC.

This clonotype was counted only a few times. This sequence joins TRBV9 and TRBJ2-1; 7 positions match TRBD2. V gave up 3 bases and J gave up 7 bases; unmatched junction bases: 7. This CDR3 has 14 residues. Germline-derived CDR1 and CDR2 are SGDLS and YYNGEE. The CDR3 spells CASSGVGGGNEQFF. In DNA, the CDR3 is TGTGCCAGCAGCGGTGTGGGGGGGGGGAATGAGCAGTTCTTC.

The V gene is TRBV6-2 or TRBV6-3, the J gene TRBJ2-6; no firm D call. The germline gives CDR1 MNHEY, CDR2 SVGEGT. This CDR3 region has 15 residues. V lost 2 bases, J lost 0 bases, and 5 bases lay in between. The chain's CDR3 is CASSYAVSGANVLTF. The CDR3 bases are TGTGCCAGCAGTTACGCTGTCTCTGGGGCCAACGTCCTGACTTTC.

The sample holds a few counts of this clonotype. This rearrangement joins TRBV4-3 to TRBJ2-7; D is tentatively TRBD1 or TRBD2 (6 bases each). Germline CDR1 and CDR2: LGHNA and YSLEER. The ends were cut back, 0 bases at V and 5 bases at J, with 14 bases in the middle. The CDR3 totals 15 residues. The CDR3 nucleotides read TGCGCCAGCAGCCAAGAAATCAGGGGAGGAAACGAGCAGTACTTC. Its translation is CASSQEIRGGNEQYF.

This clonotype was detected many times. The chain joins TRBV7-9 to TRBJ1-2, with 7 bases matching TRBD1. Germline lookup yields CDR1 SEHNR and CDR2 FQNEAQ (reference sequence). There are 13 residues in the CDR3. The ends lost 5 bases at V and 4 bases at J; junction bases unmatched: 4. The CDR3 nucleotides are TGTGCCAGCAGCGAGACAGGGTCCTATGGCTACACCTTC. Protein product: CASSETGSYGYTF.

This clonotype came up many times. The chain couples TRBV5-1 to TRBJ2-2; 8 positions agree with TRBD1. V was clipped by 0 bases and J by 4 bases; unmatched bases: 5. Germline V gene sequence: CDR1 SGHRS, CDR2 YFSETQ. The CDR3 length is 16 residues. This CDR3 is CASSLATGQATGELFF. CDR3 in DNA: TGCGCCAGCAGCTTGGCCACGGGACAGGCCACCGGGGAGCTGTTTTTT.

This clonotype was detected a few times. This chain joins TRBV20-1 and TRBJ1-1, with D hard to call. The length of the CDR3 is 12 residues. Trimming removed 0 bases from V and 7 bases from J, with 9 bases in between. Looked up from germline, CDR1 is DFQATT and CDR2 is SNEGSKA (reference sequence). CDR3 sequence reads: CSARDSGFEAFF. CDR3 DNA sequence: TGCAGTGCTAGAGATAGCGGTTTTGAAGCTTTCTTT.

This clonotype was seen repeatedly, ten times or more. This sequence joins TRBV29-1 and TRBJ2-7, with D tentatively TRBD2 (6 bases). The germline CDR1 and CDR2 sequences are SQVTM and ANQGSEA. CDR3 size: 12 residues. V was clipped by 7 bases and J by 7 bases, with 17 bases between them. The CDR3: CSASRDSPEQYF. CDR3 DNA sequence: TGCAGCGCCTCCCGGGACTCGCCTGAGCAGTACTTC.

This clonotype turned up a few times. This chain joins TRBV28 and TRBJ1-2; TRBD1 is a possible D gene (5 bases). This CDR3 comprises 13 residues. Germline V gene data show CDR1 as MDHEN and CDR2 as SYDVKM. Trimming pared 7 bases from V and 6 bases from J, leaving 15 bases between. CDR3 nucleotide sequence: TGTGCCAGCACCACGGGGGGTGGAGATGGCTACACCTTC. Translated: CASTTGGGDGYTF.

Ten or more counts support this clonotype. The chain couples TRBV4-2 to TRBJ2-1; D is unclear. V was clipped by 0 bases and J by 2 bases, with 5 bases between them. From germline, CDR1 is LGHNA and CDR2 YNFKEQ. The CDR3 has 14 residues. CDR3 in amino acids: CASSQDTAYNEQFF. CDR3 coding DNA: TGTGCCAGCAGCCAAGATACAGCCTACAATGAGCAGTTCTTC.

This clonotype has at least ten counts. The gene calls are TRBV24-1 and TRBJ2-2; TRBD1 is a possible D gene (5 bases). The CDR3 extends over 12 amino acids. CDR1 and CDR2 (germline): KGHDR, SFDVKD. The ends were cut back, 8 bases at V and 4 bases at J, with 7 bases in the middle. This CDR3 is CATTGSTGELFF. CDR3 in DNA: TGTGCCACCACAGGGTCCACCGGGGAGCTGTTTTTT.

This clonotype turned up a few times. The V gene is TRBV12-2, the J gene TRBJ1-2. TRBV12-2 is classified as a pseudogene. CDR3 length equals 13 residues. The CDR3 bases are TGTGCAAGTCGCCTACCCTCTGGCTATGGCTACACCTTC. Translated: CASRLPSGYGYTF.